This record covers a single T cell receptor (beta chain). Germline V gives CDR1 SGHRS, CDR2 YFSETQ. This CDR3 comprises 13 residues. V lost 2 bases and J 4 bases, leaving 9 bases between the germline ends. This sample stems from a study of blood T cell repertoires in COVID-19. Original methodology: Scientists estimated how many nucleated cells there were by amplifying reference gene primers. Sequencing was performed with immunoSEQ multiplex PCR; in TCRdb, only in-frame clones are kept and a portion is missing. V and J calls and clone size follow that table, whereas D and trimming were derived from the DNA. Counted here are roughly 53,000 clones, roughly nine tenths occurring once; the ten biggest clones make up around 5%.

This receptor was taken from a man between 40 and 49 years old with active COVID-19. This sequence joins TRBV5-1 and TRBJ1-1; D remains ambiguous. Input material: peripheral blood. CDR3 nucleotide sequence: TGCGCCAGCAGCTTTGAACAGATCACTGAAGCTTTCTTT. Its protein product is CASSFEQITEAFF.